The clone carrying this TCR beta chain was observed a few times. Its antigen is still unknown. This specimen belongs to a study of cytomegalovirus exposure and HLA in healthy donors. General study results and limits: Altogether, 160 or so TCR beta chains were recorded as cytomegalovirus-associated.

The PCR made use of 60 Vbeta and 13 Jbeta primers. The data were produced by immunoSEQ multiplex PCR, yet TCRdb's version contains in-frame clones alone and is incomplete. The data contain under 150,000 clones, under 70% of them singletons. Sequencing input: PBMCs. The clonotype comes from a man aged 18 to 30 in good health and CMV-seropositive.

CDR3 sequence reads: CASSPGQHEQYF. CDR3 in DNA: TGTGCCAGCAGCCCCGGACAACACGAGCAGTACTTC. The gene calls are TRBV7-9 and TRBJ2-7; tentative D call: TRBD1 (5 bases). Germline loops: CDR1 SEHNR, CDR2 FQNEAQ (reference sequence). Trimming shortened V by 5 bases and J by 5 bases, and 10 bases separated the two germline ends. The CDR3 is 12 amino acids. Full variable domain (rest looked up from reference TRBV7-9 and TRBJ2-7): DTGVSQNPRHKITKRGQNVTFRCDPISEHNRLYWYRQTLGQGPEFLTYFQNEAQLEKSRLLSDRFSAERPKGSFSTLEIQRTEQGDSAMYLCASSPGQHEQYFGPGTRLTVT.